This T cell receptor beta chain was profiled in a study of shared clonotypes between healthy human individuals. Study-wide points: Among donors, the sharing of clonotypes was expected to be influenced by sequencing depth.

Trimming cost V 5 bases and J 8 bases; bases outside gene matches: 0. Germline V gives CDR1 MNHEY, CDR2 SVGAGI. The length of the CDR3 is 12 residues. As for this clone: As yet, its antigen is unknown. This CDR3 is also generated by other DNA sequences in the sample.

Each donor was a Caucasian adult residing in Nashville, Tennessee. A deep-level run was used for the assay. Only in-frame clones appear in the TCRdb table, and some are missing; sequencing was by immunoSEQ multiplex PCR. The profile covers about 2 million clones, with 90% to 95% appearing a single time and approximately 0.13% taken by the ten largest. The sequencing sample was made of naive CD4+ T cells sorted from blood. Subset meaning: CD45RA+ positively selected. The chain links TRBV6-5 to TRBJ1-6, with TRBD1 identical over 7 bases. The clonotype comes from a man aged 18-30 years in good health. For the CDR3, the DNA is TGTGCCAGCAGTACAGGGGATTCACCCCTCCACTTT. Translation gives CASSTGDSPLHF.